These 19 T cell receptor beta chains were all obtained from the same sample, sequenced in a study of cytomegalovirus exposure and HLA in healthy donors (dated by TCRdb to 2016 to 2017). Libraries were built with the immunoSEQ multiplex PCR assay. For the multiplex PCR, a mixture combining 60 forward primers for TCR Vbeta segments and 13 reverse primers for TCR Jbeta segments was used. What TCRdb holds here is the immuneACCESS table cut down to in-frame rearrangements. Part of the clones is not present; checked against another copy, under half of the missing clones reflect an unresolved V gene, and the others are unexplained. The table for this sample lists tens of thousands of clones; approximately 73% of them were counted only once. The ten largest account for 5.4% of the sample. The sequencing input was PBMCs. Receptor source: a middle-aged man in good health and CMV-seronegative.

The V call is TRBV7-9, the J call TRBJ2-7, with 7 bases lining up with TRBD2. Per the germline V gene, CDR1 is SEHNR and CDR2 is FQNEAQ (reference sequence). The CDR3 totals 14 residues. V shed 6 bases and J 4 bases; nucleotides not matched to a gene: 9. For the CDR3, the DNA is TGTGCCAGCAGTACCCGGGGACTATCATACGAGCAGTACTTC. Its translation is CASSTRGLSYEQYF.

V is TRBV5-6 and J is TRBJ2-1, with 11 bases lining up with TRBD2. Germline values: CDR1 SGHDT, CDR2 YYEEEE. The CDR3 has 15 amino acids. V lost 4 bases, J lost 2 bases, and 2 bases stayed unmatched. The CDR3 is CASSVAGGPYNEQFF. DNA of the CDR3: TGTGCCAGCAGCGTAGCGGGGGGGCCCTACAATGAGCAGTTCTTC.

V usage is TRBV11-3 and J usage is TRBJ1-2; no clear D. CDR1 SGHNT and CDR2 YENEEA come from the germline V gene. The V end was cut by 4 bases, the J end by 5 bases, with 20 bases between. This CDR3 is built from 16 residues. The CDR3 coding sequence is TGTGCCAGCAGCTCCGGTGACTCCCTCTACCCGTATGGCTACACCTTC. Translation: CASSSGDSLYPYGYTF. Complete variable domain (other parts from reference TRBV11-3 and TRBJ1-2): EAGVVQSPRYKIIEKKQPVAFWCNPISGHNTLYWYLQNLGQGPELLIRYENEEAVDDSQLPKDRFSAERLKGVDSTLKIQPAELGDSAVYLCASSSGDSLYPYGYTFGSGTRLTVV.

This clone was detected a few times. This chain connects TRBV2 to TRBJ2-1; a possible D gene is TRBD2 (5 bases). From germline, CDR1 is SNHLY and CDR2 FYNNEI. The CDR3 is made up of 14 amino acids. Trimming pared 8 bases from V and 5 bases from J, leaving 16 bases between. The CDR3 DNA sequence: TGTGCCAGCTGCGAATCGAGGGTCCACAATGAGCAGTTCTTC. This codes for CASCESRVHNEQFF.

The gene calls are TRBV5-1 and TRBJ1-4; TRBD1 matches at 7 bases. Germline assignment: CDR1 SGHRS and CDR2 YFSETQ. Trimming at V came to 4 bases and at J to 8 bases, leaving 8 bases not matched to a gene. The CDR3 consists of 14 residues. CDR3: CASSSTGASEKLFF. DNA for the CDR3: TGCGCCAGCAGCAGTACAGGGGCATCGGAAAAACTGTTTTTT.

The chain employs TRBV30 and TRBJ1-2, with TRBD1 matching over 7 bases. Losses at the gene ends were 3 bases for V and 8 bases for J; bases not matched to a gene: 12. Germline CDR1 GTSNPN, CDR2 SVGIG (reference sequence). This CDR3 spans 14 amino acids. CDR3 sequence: CAWSRRDSGMGYTF. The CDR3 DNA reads TGTGCCTGGAGCCGGAGGGACAGTGGTATGGGCTACACCTTC.

The CDR3 nucleotides are TGTGCCAGTAGTATCGGTTCAGCGCTAGAGACCCAGTACTTC. As protein: CASSIGSALETQYF. J is TRBJ2-5 and V is TRBV19, with D unclear. The CDR3 is 14 amino acids. Deletions cut 3 bases from V and 4 bases from J, with 12 bases between. Germline-derived CDR1 and CDR2 are LNHDA and SQIVND (reference sequence).

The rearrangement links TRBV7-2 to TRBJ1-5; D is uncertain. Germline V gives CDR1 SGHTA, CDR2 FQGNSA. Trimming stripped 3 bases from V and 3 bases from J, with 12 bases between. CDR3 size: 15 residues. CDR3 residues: CASSLRVGDNQPQHF. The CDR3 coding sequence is TGTGCCAGCAGCTTGAGGGTGGGCGACAATCAGCCCCAGCATTTT.

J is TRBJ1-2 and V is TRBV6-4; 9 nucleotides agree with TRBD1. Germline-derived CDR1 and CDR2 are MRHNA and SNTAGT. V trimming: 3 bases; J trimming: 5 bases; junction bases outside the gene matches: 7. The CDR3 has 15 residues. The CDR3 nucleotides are TGTGCCAGCAGTGATCCGGGACAGGGTGAATATGGCTACACCTTC. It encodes CASSDPGQGEYGYTF.

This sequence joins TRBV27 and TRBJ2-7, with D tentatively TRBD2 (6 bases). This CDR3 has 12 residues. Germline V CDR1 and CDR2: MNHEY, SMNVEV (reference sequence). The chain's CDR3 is CVARGYSYEQYF. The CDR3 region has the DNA TGTGTCGCGCGGGGTTACTCCTACGAGCAGTACTTC.

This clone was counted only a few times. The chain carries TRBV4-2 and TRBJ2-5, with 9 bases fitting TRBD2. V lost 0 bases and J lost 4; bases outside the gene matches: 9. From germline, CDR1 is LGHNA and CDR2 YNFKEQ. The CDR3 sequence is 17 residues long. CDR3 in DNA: TGTGCCAGCAGCCAAGAGAGAATGCGGGGGGGCGCAGAGACCCAGTACTTC. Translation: CASSQERMRGGAETQYF.

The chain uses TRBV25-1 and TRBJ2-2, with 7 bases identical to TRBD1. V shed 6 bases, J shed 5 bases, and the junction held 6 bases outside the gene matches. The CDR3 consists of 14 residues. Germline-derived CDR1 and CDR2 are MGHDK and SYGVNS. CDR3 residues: CASSHLTGTGELFF. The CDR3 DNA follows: TGTGCCAGCAGCCATCTGACAGGGACCGGGGAGCTGTTTTTT.

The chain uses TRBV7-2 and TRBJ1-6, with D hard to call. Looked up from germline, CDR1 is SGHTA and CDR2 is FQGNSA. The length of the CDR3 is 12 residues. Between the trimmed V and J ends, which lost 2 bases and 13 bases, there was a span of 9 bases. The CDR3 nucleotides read TGTGCCAGCAGCTTAACTCGCGGGCCCCTCCACTTT. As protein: CASSLTRGPLHF. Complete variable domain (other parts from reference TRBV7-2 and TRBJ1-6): GAGVSQSPSNKVTEKGKDVELRCDPISGHTALYWYRQSLGQGLEFLIYFQGNSAPDKSGLPSDRFSAERTGGSVSTLTIQRTQQEDSAVYLCASSLTRGPLHFGNGTRLTVT.

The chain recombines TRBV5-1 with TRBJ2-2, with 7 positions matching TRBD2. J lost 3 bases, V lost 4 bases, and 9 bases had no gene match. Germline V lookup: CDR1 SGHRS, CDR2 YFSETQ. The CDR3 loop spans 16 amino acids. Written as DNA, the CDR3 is TGCGCCAGCAGCCCCCTTTTAGGGAGGGACACCGGGGAGCTGTTTTTT. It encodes CASSPLLGRDTGELFF.

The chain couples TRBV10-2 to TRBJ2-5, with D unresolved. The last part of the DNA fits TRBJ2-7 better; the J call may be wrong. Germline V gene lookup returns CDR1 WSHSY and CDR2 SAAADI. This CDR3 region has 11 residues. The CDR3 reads CATLSSYEQYF. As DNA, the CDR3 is TGCGCCACCCTGAGCTCCTACGAGCAGTACTTC.

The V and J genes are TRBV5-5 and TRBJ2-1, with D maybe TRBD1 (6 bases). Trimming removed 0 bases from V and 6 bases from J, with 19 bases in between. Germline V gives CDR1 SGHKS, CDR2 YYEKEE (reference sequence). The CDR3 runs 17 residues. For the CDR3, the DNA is TGTGCCAGCAGCTTGGGACCCCACAGGGAAAGCGGCAATGAGCAGTTCTTC. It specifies CASSLGPHRESGNEQFF. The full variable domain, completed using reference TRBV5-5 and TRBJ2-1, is DAGVTQSPTHLIKTRGQQVTLRCSPISGHKSVSWYQQVLGQGPQFIFQYYEKEERGRGNFPDRFSARQFPNYSSELNVNALLLGDSALYLCASSLGPHRESGNEQFFGPGTRLTVL.

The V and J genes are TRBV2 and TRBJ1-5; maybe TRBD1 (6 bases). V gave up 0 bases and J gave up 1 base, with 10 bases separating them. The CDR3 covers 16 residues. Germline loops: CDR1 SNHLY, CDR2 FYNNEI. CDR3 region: CASSEATGRSNQPQHF. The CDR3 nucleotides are TGTGCCAGCAGTGAAGCGACAGGCCGGAGCAATCAGCCCCAGCATTTT.

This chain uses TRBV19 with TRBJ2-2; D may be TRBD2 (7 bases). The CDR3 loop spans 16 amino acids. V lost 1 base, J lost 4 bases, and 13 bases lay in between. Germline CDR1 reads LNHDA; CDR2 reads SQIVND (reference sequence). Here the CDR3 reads CASSIGSGGRTGELFF. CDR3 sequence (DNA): TGTGCCAGTAGTATAGGTTCGGGGGGCCGCACCGGGGAGCTGTTTTTT.

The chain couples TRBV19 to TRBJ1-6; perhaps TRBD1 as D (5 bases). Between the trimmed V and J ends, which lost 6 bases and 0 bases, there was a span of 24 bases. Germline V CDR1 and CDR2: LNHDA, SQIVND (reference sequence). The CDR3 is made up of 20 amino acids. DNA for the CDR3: TGTGCCAGTAGCCAACGACAGAGTGTCTCTCGTAGCTCCTATAATTCACCCCTCCACTTT. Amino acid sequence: CASSQRQSVSRSSYNSPLHF.